This entry features one TCR beta chain sequence. What it binds is unknown. The PCR employed 60 Vbeta primers together with 13 Jbeta primers. Profiled with immunoSEQ multiplex PCR; TCRdb holds only in-frame clones, not every one. This sample has roughly 150,000 clones, with approximately 82% found just once. The data were taken from a study of cytomegalovirus exposure and HLA in healthy donors. The CDR3 loop spans 14 amino acids. CDR1 and CDR2 (germline): MDHEN, SYDVKM. Trimming at V came to 5 bases and at J to 0 bases, leaving 1 base not matched to a gene. Whole-study results and caveats: Later analysis suggested most CMV-associated TCR beta chains were HLA-restricted. Donor immune exposure was known only as CMV serostatus. A later analysis by the authors found several of the most significant clusters apparently linked to common viral pathogens. Certain sequence variants were highly shared and formed a cluster, and this cluster was likely a sequencing artifact.

The rearrangement uses TRBV28 and TRBJ1-5, with TRBD1 matching over 7 bases. This receptor was obtained from a man between 18 and 35 years old in good health and CMV-seropositive. The sequenced sample was PBMCs. The chain's CDR3 is CASSHRGSNQPQHF. CDR3 DNA sequence: TGTGCCAGCAGTCACAGGGGTAGCAATCAGCCCCAGCATTTT.